What follows are 5 T cell receptor beta chains derived from one specimen sequenced in a study of T cell clones after liver transplantation. The assay was immunoSEQ multiplex PCR, and TCRdb's table has in-frame clones only and misses some. Of fewer than 85,000 clones in the sample, 75% to 90% were seen once. The specimen was CD4+ T cells from blood, collected at the 22-month timepoint. The source of these receptors is a human patient who received a liver transplant. Some T cells here may be from the graft donor.

The chain uses TRBV14 and TRBJ1-6; a possible D gene is TRBD1 (6 bases). Trimming left V 4 bases short and J 10 bases short, with 14 bases between. This CDR3 is built from 14 residues. From germline, CDR1 is SGHDN and CDR2 FVKESK. CDR3 amino acids: CASSPGQPRSPLHF. The CDR3 bases are TGTGCCAGCAGCCCAGGACAGCCCCGGTCACCCCTCCACTTT.

V and J are TRBV9 and TRBJ2-3; D may be TRBD2 (5 bases). The V gene lost 3 bases and the J gene lost 2 bases, with 10 bases spanning the gap. This CDR3 contains 14 residues. The V gene's germline CDR1 is SGDLS and CDR2 YYNGEE. The CDR3 loop reads CASSALESTDTQYF. CDR3 in DNA: TGTGCCAGCAGCGCACTAGAATCCACAGATACGCAGTATTTT.

This chain uses TRBV2 with TRBJ2-7; 9 bases map to TRBD2. The CDR3 totals 14 residues. Germline trimming cut 7 bases from V and 4 bases from J; bases unmatched to any gene: 8. Looked up from germline, CDR1 is SNHLY and CDR2 is FYNNEI. The CDR3 loop is CASTAGGGQYEQYF. The CDR3 DNA is TGTGCCAGCACCGCGGGGGGGGGCCAGTACGAGCAGTACTTC.

The rearrangement joins TRBV7-2 to TRBJ2-5; no reliable D call. This CDR3 has 13 amino acids. The germline gives CDR1 SGHTA, CDR2 FQGNSA. Trimming left V 4 bases short and J 2 bases short, with 8 bases between. The CDR3 DNA reads TGTGCCAGCAGCTCGCATTTGCAAGAGACCCAGTACTTC. Protein product: CASSSHLQETQYF.

This chain uses TRBV5-1 with TRBJ2-1; D is perhaps TRBD1 (6 bases). V lost 5 bases and J lost 4, with 16 bases in between. The CDR3 contains 15 residues. Germline-derived CDR1 and CDR2 are SGHRS and YFSETQ. The CDR3: CASSHNGDKYNEQFF. The CDR3 coding sequence is TGCGCCAGCAGTCACAATGGGGACAAATACAATGAGCAGTTCTTC.